This T cell receptor (beta chain) was observed in a study of cytomegalovirus exposure and HLA in healthy donors. Healthy bone marrow donors supplied every sample. Turning to this clone: The antigen is not known.

Overall study results and limits: A later analysis, which compared TCR beta chains of equal frequency, found the HLA-associated ones more clonally expanded. It was reported that TCR beta sequences correctly inferred the HLA-A and HLA-B alleles for most subjects. TCR beta V- and J-gene trimming was later associated with a missense DCLRE1C variant.

The CDR3 is 15 residues long. From germline, CDR1 is KGHSH and CDR2 LQKENI. After removal of 4 bases from V and 1 base from J, the junction contained 2 bases not matched to a gene. It was with 60 Vbeta and 13 Jbeta primers that the PCR ran. Assay: immunoSEQ multiplex PCR; the TCRdb copy retains only in-frame clones and omits some. The sample contains some 50,000 clones, about 70% of which appear only once. The source material was PBMCs. The TCR comes from a woman in her forties or fifties in good health and CMV-seropositive. The chain recombines TRBV18 with TRBJ1-5; 9 nucleotides line up with TRBD1. The CDR3 here is CASSQQGASNQPQHF. In DNA form, the CDR3 reads TGTGCCAGCTCACAACAGGGGGCCAGCAATCAGCCCCAGCATTTT.